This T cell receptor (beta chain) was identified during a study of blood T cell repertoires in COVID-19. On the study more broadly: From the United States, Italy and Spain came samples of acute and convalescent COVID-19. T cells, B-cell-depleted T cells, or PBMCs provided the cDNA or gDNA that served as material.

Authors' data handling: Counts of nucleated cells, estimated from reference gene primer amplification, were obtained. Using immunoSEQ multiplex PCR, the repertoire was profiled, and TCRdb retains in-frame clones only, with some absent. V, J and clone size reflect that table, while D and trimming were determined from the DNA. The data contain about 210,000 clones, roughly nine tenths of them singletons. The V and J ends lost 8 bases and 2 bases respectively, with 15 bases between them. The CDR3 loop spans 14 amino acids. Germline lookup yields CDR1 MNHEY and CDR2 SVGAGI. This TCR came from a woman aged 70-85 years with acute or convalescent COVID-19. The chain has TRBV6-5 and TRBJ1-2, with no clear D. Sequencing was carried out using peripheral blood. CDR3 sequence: CASHKREQNYGYTF. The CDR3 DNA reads TGTGCCAGCCACAAAAGGGAGCAGAACTATGGCTACACCTTC.